This passage covers 4 T cell receptor beta chains from one sample sequenced in a study of T cells after yellow fever vaccination. TCRdb independently ran MiXCR on the 5' RACE reads; one entry per CDR3 protein. The sample shows roughly 110,000 distinct CDR3 sequences, 7% to 8.5% of them seen only once. Source: CD8+ T cells sorted from PBMCs, taken 45 days after the yellow fever booster vaccination. The receptors derive from a man aged 25-45 years who received the YFV17D yellow fever vaccine.

A word on this clonotype: This clone may be a read error of a much larger clone one base away. This chain links TRBV6-1 with TRBJ2-2; 8 bases are a match to TRBD2. The CDR3 sequence is 17 residues long. Germline V lookup: CDR1 MNHNS, CDR2 SASEGT. V was pared by 8 bases and J by 1 base, with 12 bases of the junction left unmatched. The CDR3, as DNA: TGTGCCAGCCTGGGACTAGGGGGAGAAGGGAACACCGGGGAGCTGTTTTTT. Translated: CASLGLGGEGNTGELFF.

This clonotype has more than one count but fewer than ten. The chain recombines TRBV27 with TRBJ2-1, with D perhaps given as TRBD1 or TRBD2 (6 bases each). V was pared by 0 bases and J by 16 bases, with 16 bases between. The germline V gene has CDR1 MNHEY and CDR2 SMNVEV (reference sequence). CDR3 length equals 13 residues. CDR3 DNA: TGTGCCAGCAGTTTATCTGCGGGACACACCGTTTTCTTC. Its translation is CASSLSAGHTVFF.

In this sample, this clonotype turned up many times. The chain joins TRBV5-1 to TRBJ1-5, with TRBD1 matching over 10 bases. The junction had 7 bases not matched to a gene; V was cut back by 4 bases and J by 6 bases. The CDR3 has 15 residues. Germline V gene lookup returns CDR1 SGHRS and CDR2 YFSETQ. CDR3 nucleotides: TGCGCCAGCAGCCCGGGGACAGGGGAGTTTCAGCCCCAGCATTTT. Translation: CASSPGTGEFQPQHF.

This clonotype has a count of ten or more. The rearrangement links TRBV12-3 or TRBV12-4 to TRBJ1-5; no definite D call. The CDR3 consists of 14 residues. Trimming shortened V by 6 bases and J by 7 bases, and 16 bases separated the two germline ends. DNA of the CDR3: TGTGCCAGCAGCCCAGGAGGAACGGTGCAGCCCCAGCATTTT. Protein sequence: CASSPGGTVQPQHF.